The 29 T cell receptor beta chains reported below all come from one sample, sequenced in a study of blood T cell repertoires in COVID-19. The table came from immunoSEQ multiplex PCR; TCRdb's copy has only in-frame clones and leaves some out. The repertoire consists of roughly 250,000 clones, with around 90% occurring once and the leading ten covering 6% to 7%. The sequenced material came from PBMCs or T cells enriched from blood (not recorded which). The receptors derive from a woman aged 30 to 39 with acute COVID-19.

The CDR3 loop is CASSDNYEQYF. The CDR3 nucleotides read TGTGCCAGCAGTGACAACTACGAGCAGTACTTC. The chain combines TRBV6-1 with TRBJ2-7; D unclear. The CDR3 extends over 11 amino acids. Germline CDR1 reads MNHNS; CDR2 reads SASEGT. Trimming took off 3 bases at V and 3 bases at J, with 3 bases between the two ends.

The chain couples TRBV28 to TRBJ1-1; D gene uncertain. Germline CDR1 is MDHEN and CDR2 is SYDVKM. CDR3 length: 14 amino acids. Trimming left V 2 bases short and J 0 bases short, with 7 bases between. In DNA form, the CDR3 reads TGTGCCAGCAGTTTACCCTATATGAACACTGAAGCTTTCTTT. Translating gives CASSLPYMNTEAFF.

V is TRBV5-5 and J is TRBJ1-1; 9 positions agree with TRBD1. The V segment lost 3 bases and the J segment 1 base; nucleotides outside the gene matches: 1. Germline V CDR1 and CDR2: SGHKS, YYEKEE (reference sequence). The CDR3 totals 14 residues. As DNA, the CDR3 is TGTGCCAGCAGCTGGACAGGGGAGAACACTGAAGCTTTCTTT. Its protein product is CASSWTGENTEAFF.

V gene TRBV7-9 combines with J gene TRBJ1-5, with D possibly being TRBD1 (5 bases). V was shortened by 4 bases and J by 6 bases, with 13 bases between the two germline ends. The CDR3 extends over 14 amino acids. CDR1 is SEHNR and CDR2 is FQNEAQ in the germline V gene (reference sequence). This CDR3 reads CASSSGISGQPQHF. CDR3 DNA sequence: TGTGCCAGCAGCTCAGGGATTTCCGGTCAGCCCCAGCATTTT. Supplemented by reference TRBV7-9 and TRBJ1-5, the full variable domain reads DTGVSQNPRHKITKRGQNVTFRCDPISEHNRLYWYRQTLGQGPEFLTYFQNEAQLEKSRLLSDRFSAERPKGSFSTLEIQRTEQGDSAMYLCASSSGISGQPQHFGDGTRLSIL.

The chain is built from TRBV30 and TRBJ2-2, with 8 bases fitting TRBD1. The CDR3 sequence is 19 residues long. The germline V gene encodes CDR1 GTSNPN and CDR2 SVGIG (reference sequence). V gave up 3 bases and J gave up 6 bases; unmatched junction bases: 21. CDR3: CAWRARRPGQVSGSGELFF. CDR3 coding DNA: TGTGCCTGGAGAGCAAGAAGACCGGGACAGGTCAGTGGATCCGGGGAGCTGTTTTTT.

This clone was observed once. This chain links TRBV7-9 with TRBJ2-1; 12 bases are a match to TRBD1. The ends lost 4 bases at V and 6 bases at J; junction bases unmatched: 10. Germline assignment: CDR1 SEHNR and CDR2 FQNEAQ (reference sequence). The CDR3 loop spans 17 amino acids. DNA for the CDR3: TGTGCCAGCAGCTCAAACCCGGGACAGGGGGCAGGCAATGAGCAGTTCTTC. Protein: CASSSNPGQGAGNEQFF.

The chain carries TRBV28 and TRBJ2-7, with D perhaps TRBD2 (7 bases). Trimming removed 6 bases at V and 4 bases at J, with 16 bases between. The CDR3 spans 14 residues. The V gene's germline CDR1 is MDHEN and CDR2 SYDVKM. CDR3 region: CASSAGDTRYEQYF. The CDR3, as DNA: TGTGCCAGCAGCGCGGGGGACACGAGATACGAGCAGTACTTC.

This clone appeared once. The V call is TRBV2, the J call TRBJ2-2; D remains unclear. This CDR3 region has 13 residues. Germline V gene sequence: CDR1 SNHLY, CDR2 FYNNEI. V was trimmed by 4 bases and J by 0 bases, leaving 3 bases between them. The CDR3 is CASSATNTGELFF. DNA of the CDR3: TGTGCCAGCAGTGCTACGAACACCGGGGAGCTGTTTTTT.

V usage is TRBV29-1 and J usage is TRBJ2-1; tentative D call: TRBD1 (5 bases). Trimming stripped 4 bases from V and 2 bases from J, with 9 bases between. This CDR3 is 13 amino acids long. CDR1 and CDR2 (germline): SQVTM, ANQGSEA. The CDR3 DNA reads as TGCAGCGTTGCGGGCAGGGCCTACAATGAGCAGTTCTTC. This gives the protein CSVAGRAYNEQFF.

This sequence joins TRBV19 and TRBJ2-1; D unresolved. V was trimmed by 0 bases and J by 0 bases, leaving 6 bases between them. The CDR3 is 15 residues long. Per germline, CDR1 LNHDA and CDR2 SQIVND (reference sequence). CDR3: CASSIDPSSYNEQFF. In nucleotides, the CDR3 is TGTGCCAGTAGTATAGATCCCAGCTCCTACAATGAGCAGTTCTTC.

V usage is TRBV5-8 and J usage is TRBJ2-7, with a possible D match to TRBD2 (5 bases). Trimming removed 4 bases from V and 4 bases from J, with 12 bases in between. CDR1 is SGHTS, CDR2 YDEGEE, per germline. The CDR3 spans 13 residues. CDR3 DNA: TGTGCCAGCAGCCGCCACCGGAGGTACGAGCAGTACTTC. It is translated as CASSRHRRYEQYF.

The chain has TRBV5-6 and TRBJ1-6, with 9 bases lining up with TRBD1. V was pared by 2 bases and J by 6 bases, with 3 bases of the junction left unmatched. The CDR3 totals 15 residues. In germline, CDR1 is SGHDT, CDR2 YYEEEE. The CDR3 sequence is CASSFMDRGNSPLHF. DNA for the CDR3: TGTGCCAGCAGCTTTATGGACAGGGGTAATTCACCCCTCCACTTT.

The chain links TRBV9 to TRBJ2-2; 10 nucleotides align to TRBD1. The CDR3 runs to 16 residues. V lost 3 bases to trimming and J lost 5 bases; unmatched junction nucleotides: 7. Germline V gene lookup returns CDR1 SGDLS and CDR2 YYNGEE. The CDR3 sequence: CASSGLRDRGTGELFF. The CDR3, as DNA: TGTGCCAGCAGCGGTCTTAGGGACAGGGGTACCGGGGAGCTGTTTTTT. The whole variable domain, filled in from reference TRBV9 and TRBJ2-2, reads DSGVTQTPKHLITATGQRVTLRCSPRSGDLSVYWYQQSLDQGLQFLIQYYNGEERAKGNILERFSAQQFPDLHSELNLSSLELGDSALYFCASSGLRDRGTGELFFGEGSRLTVL.

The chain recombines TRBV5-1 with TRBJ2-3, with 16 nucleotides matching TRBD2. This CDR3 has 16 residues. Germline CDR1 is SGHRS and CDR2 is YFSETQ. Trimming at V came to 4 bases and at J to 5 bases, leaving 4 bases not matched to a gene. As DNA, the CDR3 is TGCGCCAGCAGCCAAGGGACTAGCGGGAGGGTAGATACGCAGTATTTT. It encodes CASSQGTSGRVDTQYF.

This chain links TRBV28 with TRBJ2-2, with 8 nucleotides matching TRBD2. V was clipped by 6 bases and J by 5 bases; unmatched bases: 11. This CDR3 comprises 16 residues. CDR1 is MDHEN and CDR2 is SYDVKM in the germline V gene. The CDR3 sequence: CASSSERGSRTGELFF. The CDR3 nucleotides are TGTGCCAGCAGCTCAGAGCGGGGGTCGAGGACCGGGGAGCTGTTTTTT.

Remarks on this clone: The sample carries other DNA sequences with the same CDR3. This CDR3 is CASSEASGDGYTF. Here the CDR3 DNA reads TGTGCCAGCAGTGAAGCATCAGGGGATGGCTACACCTTC. The chain uses TRBV6-1 and TRBJ1-2; perhaps TRBD1 as D (6 bases). This CDR3 region has 13 residues. Germline loops: CDR1 MNHNS, CDR2 SASEGT. V was clipped by 0 bases and J by 6 bases, with 8 bases between them.

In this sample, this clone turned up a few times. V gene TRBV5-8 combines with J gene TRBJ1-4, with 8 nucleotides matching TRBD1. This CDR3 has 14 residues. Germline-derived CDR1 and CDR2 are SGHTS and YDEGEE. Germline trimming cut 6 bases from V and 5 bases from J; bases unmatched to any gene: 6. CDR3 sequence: CASNAGGPNEKLFF. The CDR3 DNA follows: TGTGCCAGCAACGCAGGGGGCCCCAATGAAAAACTGTTTTTT.

The CDR3 sequence: CAISIGTDPNYGYTF. DNA of the CDR3: TGTGCCATCAGTATCGGGACAGATCCTAACTATGGCTACACCTTC. The chain has TRBV10-3 and TRBJ1-2; 7 nucleotides line up with TRBD1. The CDR3 is 15 amino acids. Germline-derived CDR1 and CDR2 are ENHRY and SYGVKD. J was trimmed by 0 bases and V by 5 bases; bases with no gene match: 6.

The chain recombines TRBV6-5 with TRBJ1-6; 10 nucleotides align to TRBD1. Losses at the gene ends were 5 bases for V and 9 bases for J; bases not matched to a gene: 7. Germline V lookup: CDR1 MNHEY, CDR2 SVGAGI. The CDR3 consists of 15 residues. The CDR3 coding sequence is TGTGCCAGCAGTCCTCAGGACAGGGGGAGTTCACCCCTCCACTTT. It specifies CASSPQDRGSSPLHF.

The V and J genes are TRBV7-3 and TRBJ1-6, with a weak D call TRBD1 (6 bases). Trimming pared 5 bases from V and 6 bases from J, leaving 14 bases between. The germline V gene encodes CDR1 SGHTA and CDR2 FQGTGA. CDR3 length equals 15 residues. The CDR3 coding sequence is TGTGCCAGCAGCCAAAACAGGGAGGGTAATTCACCCCTCCACTTT. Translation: CASSQNREGNSPLHF.

CDR3 loop: CASSREGTANTEAFF. CDR3 sequence (DNA): TGCGCCAGCAGCCGCGAAGGGACAGCGAACACTGAAGCTTTCTTT. This chain connects TRBV4-1 to TRBJ1-1; 7 bases are shared with TRBD1. The V gene end was trimmed by 4 bases and the J gene end by 1 base; junction bases not matched to a gene: 6. Looked up from germline, CDR1 is MGHRA and CDR2 is YSYEKL. The CDR3 covers 15 residues.

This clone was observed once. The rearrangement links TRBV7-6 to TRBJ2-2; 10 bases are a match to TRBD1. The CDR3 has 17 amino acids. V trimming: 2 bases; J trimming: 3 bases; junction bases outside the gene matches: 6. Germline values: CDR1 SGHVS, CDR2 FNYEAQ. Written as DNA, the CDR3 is TGTGCCAGCAGCTTAAACCCGGGACAGGGGCACACCGGGGAGCTGTTTTTT. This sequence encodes CASSLNPGQGHTGELFF.

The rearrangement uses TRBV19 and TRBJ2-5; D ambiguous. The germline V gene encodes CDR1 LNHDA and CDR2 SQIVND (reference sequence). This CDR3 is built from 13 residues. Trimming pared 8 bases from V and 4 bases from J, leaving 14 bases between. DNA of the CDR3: TGTGCCAGTCTAGGAGATTTTGGAGAGACCCAGTACTTC. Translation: CASLGDFGETQYF.

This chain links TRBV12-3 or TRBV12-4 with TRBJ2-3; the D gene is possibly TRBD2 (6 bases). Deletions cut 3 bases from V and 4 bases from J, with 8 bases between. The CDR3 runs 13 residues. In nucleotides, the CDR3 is TGTGCCAGCAGTTTTTCGGGAGCAGATACGCAGTATTTT. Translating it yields CASSFSGADTQYF.

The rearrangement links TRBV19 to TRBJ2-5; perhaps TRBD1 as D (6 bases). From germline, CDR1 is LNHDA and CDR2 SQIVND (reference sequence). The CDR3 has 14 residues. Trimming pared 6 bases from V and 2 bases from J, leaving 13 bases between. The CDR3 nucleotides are TGTGCCAGTAGGGACAGAGCCTATCAAGAGACCCAGTACTTC. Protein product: CASRDRAYQETQYF.

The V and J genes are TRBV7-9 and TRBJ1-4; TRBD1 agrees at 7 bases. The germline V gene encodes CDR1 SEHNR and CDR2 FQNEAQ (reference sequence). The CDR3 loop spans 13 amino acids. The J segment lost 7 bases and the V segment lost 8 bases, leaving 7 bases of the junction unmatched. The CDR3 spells CASVRWDSEKLFF. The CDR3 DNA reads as TGTGCCAGCGTGCGCTGGGACAGTGAAAAACTGTTTTTT. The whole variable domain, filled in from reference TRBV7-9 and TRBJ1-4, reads DTGVSQNPRHKITKRGQNVTFRCDPISEHNRLYWYRQTLGQGPEFLTYFQNEAQLEKSRLLSDRFSAERPKGSFSTLEIQRTEQGDSAMYLCASVRWDSEKLFFGSGTQLSVL.

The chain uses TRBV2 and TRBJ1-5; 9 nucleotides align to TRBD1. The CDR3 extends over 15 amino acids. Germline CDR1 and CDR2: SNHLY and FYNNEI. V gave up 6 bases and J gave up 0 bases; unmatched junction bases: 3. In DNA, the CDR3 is TGTGCCAGCAGGGGGGACAGGGTTAGCAATCAGCCCCAGCATTTT. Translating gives CASRGDRVSNQPQHF.

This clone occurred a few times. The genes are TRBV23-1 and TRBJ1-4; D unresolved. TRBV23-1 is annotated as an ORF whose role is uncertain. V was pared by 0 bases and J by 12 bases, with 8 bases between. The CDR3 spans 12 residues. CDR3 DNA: TGCGCCAGCAGTCAATCGGGCAAAGAACTGTTTTTT. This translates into CASSQSGKELFF.

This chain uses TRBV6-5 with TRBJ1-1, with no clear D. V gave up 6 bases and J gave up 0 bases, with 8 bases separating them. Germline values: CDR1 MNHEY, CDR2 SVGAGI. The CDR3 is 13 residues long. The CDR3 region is CASSGILNTEAFF. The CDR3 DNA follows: TGTGCCAGCAGCGGGATATTGAACACTGAAGCTTTCTTT.